This entry lists 9 T cell receptor beta chains sequenced from one sample in a study of T cell changes during pregnancy in multiple sclerosis. Sequenced by immunoSEQ multiplex PCR; TCRdb stores in-frame clones only, minus some. This table holds 25,000 to 35,000 clones, 80% to 90% found once. This material consisted of CD8+ T cells from peripheral blood mononuclear cells, taken in the second trimester of pregnancy. These receptors were taken from a female donor with multiple sclerosis, enrolled in a pregnancy study.

The rearrangement links TRBV6-1 to TRBJ2-7, with 8 bases that match TRBD2. V was clipped by 3 bases and J by 3 bases; unmatched bases: 7. The CDR3 consists of 15 residues. Per the germline V gene, CDR1 is MNHNS and CDR2 is SASEGT. The CDR3 region is CASSDGAGGVYEQYF. Written as DNA, the CDR3 is TGTGCCAGCAGTGATGGGGCGGGGGGTGTCTACGAGCAGTACTTC.

The V gene is TRBV21-1, the J gene TRBJ1-2; the table's D gene call, TRBD1, was not cross checked with the DNA. TRBV21-1 has pseudogene status. The CDR3 spans 17 residues. DNA of the CDR3: TGTGCCAGCAGCTTCCACGTCCCAGGGGGCGCTTGGGGTGGCTACACCTTC. It yields the protein CASSFHVPGGAWGGYTF.

The chain links TRBV5-1 to TRBJ1-1; D is unresolved. Trimming shortened V by 2 bases and J by 8 bases, and 10 bases separated the two germline ends. The CDR3 is made up of 12 amino acids. The germline CDR1 and CDR2 sequences are SGHRS and YFSETQ. The CDR3 spells CASSFGASEAFF. The DNA of the CDR3 is TGCGCCAGCAGCTTCGGTGCTTCCGAAGCTTTCTTT.

This rearrangement joins TRBV6-5 to TRBJ2-1; TRBD2 matches 7 bases. This CDR3 comprises 14 residues. Germline trimming cut 8 bases from V and 5 bases from J; bases unmatched to any gene: 9. In germline, CDR1 is MNHEY, CDR2 SVGAGI. Here the CDR3 reads CASGYGTSDNEQFF. CDR3 in DNA: TGTGCCAGCGGCTACGGCACTAGCGACAATGAGCAGTTCTTC.

The table lists this clone with a few counts. V is TRBV13 and J is TRBJ1-2, with D tentatively TRBD1 (5 bases). Germline CDR1 PRHDT, CDR2 FYEKMQ (reference sequence). Between the trimmed V and J ends, which lost 1 base and 1 base, there was a span of 16 bases. This CDR3 contains 17 residues. The CDR3 DNA follows: TGTGCCAGCAGCTTAGAGGGGTTCCAGAAGCATAACTATGGCTACACCTTC. It encodes CASSLEGFQKHNYGYTF. Complete variable domain (other parts from reference TRBV13 and TRBJ1-2): AAGVIQSPRHLIKEKRETATLKCYPIPRHDTVYWYQQGPGQDPQFLISFYEKMQSDKGSIPDRFSAQQFSDYHSELNMSSLELGDSALYFCASSLEGFQKHNYGYTFGSGTRLTVV.

The rearrangement uses TRBV19 and TRBJ2-2, with 11 bases fitting TRBD2. In germline, CDR1 is LNHDA, CDR2 SQIVND (reference sequence). V lost 3 bases, J lost 2 bases, and 5 bases stayed unmatched. There are 17 residues in the CDR3. In DNA form, the CDR3 reads TGTGCCAGTAGTATGATTAGCGGGAGGGCCAACACCGGGGAGCTGTTTTTT. It encodes CASSMISGRANTGELFF. The whole variable domain, remainder taken from reference TRBV19 and TRBJ2-2, is DGGITQSPKYLFRKEGQNVTLSCEQNLNHDAMYWYRQDPGQGLRLIYYSQIVNDFQKGDIAEGYSVSREKKESFPLTVTSAQKNPTAFYLCASSMISGRANTGELFFGEGSRLTVL.

The CDR3 protein is CASSLAPRGDEQFF. CDR3 bases: TGTGCCAGCAGCTTAGCCCCGAGAGGCGATGAGCAGTTCTTC. The chain links TRBV7-9 to TRBJ2-1; D is unresolved. The CDR3 is made up of 14 amino acids. Germline loops: CDR1 SEHNR, CDR2 FQNEAQ (reference sequence). Trimming removed 0 bases at V and 8 bases at J, with 11 bases between.

The CDR3 reads CASSGTGNNEQFF. CDR3 DNA sequence: TGTGCCAGCAGCGGGACAGGGAACAATGAGCAGTTCTTC. The genes are TRBV9 and TRBJ2-1, with 8 bases fitting TRBD1. The germline V gene has CDR1 SGDLS and CDR2 YYNGEE. The CDR3 consists of 13 residues. V was pared by 3 bases and J by 5 bases, with 1 base of the junction left unmatched. Full variable domain (missing parts from reference TRBV9 and TRBJ2-1): DSGVTQTPKHLITATGQRVTLRCSPRSGDLSVYWYQQSLDQGLQFLIQYYNGEERAKGNILERFSAQQFPDLHSELNLSSLELGDSALYFCASSGTGNNEQFFGPGTRLTVL.

The chain combines TRBV27 with TRBJ1-6; possible D gene TRBD1, 5 bases. V was shortened by 1 base and J by 7 bases, with 14 bases between the two germline ends. The CDR3 spans 16 residues. Germline CDR1 is MNHEY and CDR2 is SMNVEV (reference sequence). This CDR3 reads CASSLWRGEGNSPLHF. The CDR3 coding sequence is TGTGCCAGCAGTTTATGGAGAGGGGAGGGCAATTCACCCCTCCACTTT.